The source of this T cell receptor beta chain is a study of a mutant IDH1 vaccine in newly diagnosed glioma. As for the study in general: With temozolomide cycles, or 4-6 weeks after radiotherapy alone, vaccination was started.

TCRdb's table, derived via immunoSEQ multiplex PCR, lists solely in-frame clones and lacks some. In the table there are 25,000 or so clones, approximately 80% of which are singletons. General study findings and limits: Top peripheral T cell clonotype shifts appeared unrelated to pseudoprogression.

Comments on this clone: Antigen unknown.

CDR3 length equals 16 residues. V dropped 4 bases and J dropped 3 bases, with 15 bases sitting between them. Germline CDR1 MNHEY, CDR2 SVGAGI. Time point in this sample: week 5, during vaccination. What each vaccine dose contained was 300 ug of mutant IDH1 20-mer peptide, accompanied by topical imiquimod. The TCR comes from a man aged 40-50 years with glioma. Some clones in this sample may be carry-over from other donors' samples. Source: PBMCs, taken from a glioma patient whose treatment included an IDH1 peptide vaccine. The V call is TRBV6-5, the J call TRBJ1-4; no firm D call. DNA of the CDR3: TGTGCCAGCAGTTTGAGGGTAGGAGTGGCTAATGAAAAACTGTTTTTT. It encodes CASSLRVGVANEKLFF.